Sequencing of this T cell receptor (beta chain) was carried out in a study of cytomegalovirus exposure and HLA in healthy donors. Trimming took 2 bases from V and 0 from J, leaving 20 bases between them. The CDR3 spans 19 residues. Germline V gene sequence: CDR1 SNHLY, CDR2 FYNNEI. This clone was recorded a few times. The PCR was carried out with 60 Vbeta primers and 13 Jbeta primers. The method was immunoSEQ multiplex PCR; TCRdb's version includes in-frame clones alone and lacks a portion of them. The sample includes about 67,000 clones, around four fifths of them seen just once. Material for sequencing was PBMCs. The TCR comes from a man aged 40-49 years in good health and CMV-seronegative. The V and J genes are TRBV2 and TRBJ1-3; TRBD1 might be the D (6 bases). The CDR3 loop is CASSEPRGSGHNSGNTIYF. The DNA for the CDR3 is TGTGCCAGCAGTGAACCAAGGGGGTCGGGACACAACTCTGGAAACACCATATATTTT. Using reference TRBV2 and TRBJ1-3 for the parts outside the CDR3, the full variable domain is EPEVTQTPSHQVTQMGQEVILRCVPISNHLYFYWYRQILGQKVEFLVSFYNNEISEKSEIFDDQFSVERPDGSNFTLKIRSTKLEDSAMYFCASSEPRGSGHNSGNTIYFGEGSWLTVV.